These 25 T cell receptor beta chains came from one sample sequenced in a study of blood T cell repertoires in COVID-19. Using immunoSEQ multiplex PCR, the repertoire was profiled, and TCRdb retains in-frame clones only, with some absent. Among about 270,000 clones listed, approximately 83% were seen once. Material for sequencing was peripheral blood. These receptors were obtained from a woman aged 50 to 60 who had recovered from COVID-19.

The rearrangement uses TRBV20-1 and TRBJ2-2; possibly TRBD1 for D (6 bases). Between the trimmed V and J ends, which lost 4 bases and 8 bases, there was a span of 8 bases. Germline V gives CDR1 DFQATT, CDR2 SNEGSKA (reference sequence). This CDR3 is 11 amino acids long. CDR3 sequence: CSATGAGELFF. CDR3 in DNA: TGCAGTGCTACAGGGGCAGGGGAGCTGTTTTTT.

The chain recombines TRBV2 with TRBJ2-7; 10 positions match TRBD1. This CDR3 has 12 amino acids. Per germline, CDR1 SNHLY and CDR2 FYNNEI. V was pared by 6 bases and J by 4 bases, with 0 bases of the junction left unmatched. Written as DNA, the CDR3 is TGTGCCAGCAGGGACAGGGGGTACGAGCAGTACTTC. Protein: CASRDRGYEQYF.

The CDR3 DNA sequence: TGTGCCAGCAGCAATCAGGGTTACGAGCAGTACTTC. Translated: CASSNQGYEQYF. The rearrangement uses TRBV7-2 and TRBJ2-7; D might be TRBD1 (5 bases). CDR3 size: 12 residues. From germline, CDR1 is SGHTA and CDR2 FQGNSA. The V gene lost 5 bases and the J gene lost 4 bases, with 9 bases spanning the gap. The variable domain in full, completed from reference TRBV7-2 and TRBJ2-7, reads GAGVSQSPSNKVTEKGKDVELRCDPISGHTALYWYRQSLGQGLEFLIYFQGNSAPDKSGLPSDRFSAERTGGSVSTLTIQRTQQEDSAVYLCASSNQGYEQYFGPGTRLTVT.

The chain has TRBV25-1 and TRBJ1-2, with TRBD1 as a possible D gene (6 bases). The germline V and J ends were trimmed by 6 bases and 7 bases, with 15 bases remaining between them. Germline V CDR1 and CDR2: MGHDK, SYGVNS. The CDR3 has 13 amino acids. The CDR3 DNA follows: TGTGCCAGCAGGGAACAGGGATTCGGTGGCTACACCTTC. Translation gives CASREQGFGGYTF.

The gene calls are TRBV28 and TRBJ1-2, with 10 bases fitting TRBD1. The ends lost 5 bases at V and 4 bases at J; junction bases unmatched: 13. The length of the CDR3 is 17 residues. The V gene's germline CDR1 is MDHEN and CDR2 SYDVKM. The CDR3 loop is CASSPPGQGSYSYGYTF. In DNA form, the CDR3 reads TGTGCCAGCAGTCCACCGGGACAGGGGTCGTATAGCTATGGCTACACCTTC.

V usage is TRBV5-5 and J usage is TRBJ2-7; 12 bases fit TRBD2. The CDR3 has 18 amino acids. The germline V gene has CDR1 SGHKS and CDR2 YYEKEE (reference sequence). V was pared by 4 bases and J by 0 bases, with 11 bases of the junction left unmatched. CDR3 DNA sequence: TGTGCCAGCAGCACGGGACTAGCGGGCCCGAGGGGCTCCTACGAGCAGTACTTC. Amino acid sequence: CASSTGLAGPRGSYEQYF.

The chain carries TRBV7-6 and TRBJ1-5; unclear D gene. V dropped 3 bases and J dropped 6 bases, with 12 bases sitting between them. CDR3 length equals 14 residues. Germline CDR1 SGHVS, CDR2 FNYEAQ. The chain's CDR3 is CASSLGPVGQPQHF. CDR3 bases: TGTGCCAGCAGCTTGGGCCCTGTGGGTCAGCCCCAGCATTTT.

V gene TRBV6-5 combines with J gene TRBJ2-3; 13 bases are a match to TRBD2. Per germline, CDR1 MNHEY and CDR2 SVGAGI. The CDR3 sequence is 15 residues long. V lost 10 bases and J lost 2; bases outside the gene matches: 6. The CDR3 coding sequence is TGTGCCACCACGACTAGCGGGGGGATCACAGATACGCAGTATTTT. Encoded protein: CATTTSGGITDTQYF.

The rearrangement joins TRBV4-1 to TRBJ2-5, with D maybe TRBD1 (5 bases). The CDR3 has 13 amino acids. Germline values: CDR1 MGHRA, CDR2 YSYEKL. V was pared by 1 base and J by 3 bases, with 6 bases between. CDR3 sequence (DNA): TGCGCCAGCAGCCAAGCAGGGAAAGAGACCCAGTACTTC. It specifies CASSQAGKETQYF.

The V and J genes are TRBV10-3 and TRBJ2-1; D gene unclear. In germline, CDR1 is ENHRY, CDR2 SYGVKD. This CDR3 has 13 amino acids. Between the trimmed V and J ends, which lost 3 bases and 5 bases, there was a span of 8 bases. CDR3 protein: CAISESGDNEQFF. The CDR3 DNA reads as TGTGCCATCAGTGAATCCGGAGACAATGAGCAGTTCTTC.

The rearrangement uses TRBV19 and TRBJ1-1; D is ambiguous. The germline CDR1 and CDR2 sequences are LNHDA and SQIVND (reference sequence). The V gene lost 3 bases and the J gene lost 7 bases, with 15 bases spanning the gap. The CDR3 sequence is 14 residues long. Written as DNA, the CDR3 is TGTGCCAGTAGTATGTCTCAGTCAGGATTTGAAGCTTTCTTT. This codes for CASSMSQSGFEAFF.

The CDR3 protein is CASSQVRAGGPHEQYF. The CDR3 DNA reads TGCGCCAGCAGCCAAGTCCGGGCGGGAGGGCCCCACGAGCAGTACTTC. The chain recombines TRBV4-1 with TRBJ2-7; TRBD2 matches at 9 bases. Unmatched junction bases numbered 9, after V lost 1 base and J lost 5 bases. CDR1 MGHRA and CDR2 YSYEKL come from the germline V gene. This CDR3 comprises 16 residues.

This clone was found once. The rearrangement links TRBV4-3 to TRBJ1-2; D might be TRBD1 (6 bases). This CDR3 has 15 residues. CDR1 and CDR2 (germline): LGHNA, YSLEER. Between the trimmed V and J ends, which lost 1 base and 4 bases, there was a span of 13 bases. CDR3 DNA: TGCGCCAGCAGCCAAGCGGACAGCGTGGCCTATGGCTACACCTTC. Amino acid sequence: CASSQADSVAYGYTF.

This clone was recorded at least ten times. CDR3 loop: CASSPPRTGNTEAFF. Written as DNA, the CDR3 is TGTGCCAGCTCACCACCCCGGACAGGGAACACTGAAGCTTTCTTT. The genes are TRBV18 and TRBJ1-1; 7 nucleotides line up with TRBD1. Germline CDR1 KGHSH, CDR2 LQKENI. Trimming removed 0 bases from V and 1 base from J; junction bases left unmatched: 2. The CDR3 totals 15 residues.

The V and J genes are TRBV3-1 (or the pseudogene TRBV3-2) and TRBJ2-3, with D uncertain. Trimming pared 1 base from V and 0 bases from J, leaving 8 bases between. The CDR3 sequence is 15 residues long. Germline V lookup: CDR1 LGHDT, CDR2 YNNKEL (reference sequence). The CDR3 reads CASSQVYGSTDTQYF. The CDR3 nucleotides are TGTGCCAGCAGCCAAGTGTACGGTAGCACAGATACGCAGTATTTT.

V and J are TRBV5-6 and TRBJ2-3; 8 bases match TRBD1. The CDR3 totals 17 residues. The germline V gene has CDR1 SGHDT and CDR2 YYEEEE. Losses at the gene ends were 4 bases for V and 0 bases for J; bases not matched to a gene: 10. CDR3 amino acids: CASSPLTGASSTDTQYF. In nucleotides, the CDR3 is TGTGCCAGCAGCCCTCTGACAGGGGCGTCTAGCACAGATACGCAGTATTTT.

The genes are TRBV5-1 and TRBJ2-4; no clear D. The germline V gene encodes CDR1 SGHRS and CDR2 YFSETQ. The CDR3 loop spans 15 amino acids. Deletions cut 0 bases from V and 0 bases from J, with 7 bases between. The CDR3 here is CASSLGPGAKNIQYF. The CDR3 DNA sequence: TGCGCCAGCAGCTTGGGACCGGGAGCCAAAAACATTCAGTACTTC.

The V gene is TRBV7-2, the J gene TRBJ2-7, with 8 nucleotides matching TRBD1. The CDR3 loop spans 15 amino acids. Germline CDR1 reads SGHTA; CDR2 reads FQGNSA. Trimming cost V 6 bases and J 6 bases; bases outside gene matches: 13. CDR3 DNA sequence: TGTGCCAGCAGTCCGGGACAGGCCCCACCGGGCGAGCAGTACTTC. Its protein is CASSPGQAPPGEQYF. The variable domain in full, with the rest retrieved from reference TRBV7-2 and TRBJ2-7, is GAGVSQSPSNKVTEKGKDVELRCDPISGHTALYWYRQSLGQGLEFLIYFQGNSAPDKSGLPSDRFSAERTGGSVSTLTIQRTQQEDSAVYLCASSPGQAPPGEQYFGPGTRLTVT.

The chain joins TRBV4-3 to TRBJ2-1, with no clear D. Trimming pared 1 base from V and 8 bases from J, leaving 12 bases between. The length of the CDR3 is 14 residues. Germline V CDR1 and CDR2: LGHNA, YSLEER. The CDR3 DNA sequence: TGCGCCAGCAGCCAAGCTCTCCTGTCCCATGAGCAGTTCTTC. Residues: CASSQALLSHEQFF.

In nucleotides, the CDR3 is TGTGCCACCAGCAGAGCGAGTCACCAAGAGACCCAGTACTTC. Amino acids: CATSRASHQETQYF. This sequence joins TRBV15 and TRBJ2-5; D remains unclear. The CDR3 spans 14 residues. From germline, CDR1 is LNHNV and CDR2 YYDKDF (reference sequence). V dropped 1 base and J dropped 0 bases, with 6 bases sitting between them.

The chain employs TRBV27 and TRBJ2-2; 8 bases line up with TRBD1. The germline CDR1 and CDR2 sequences are MNHEY and SMNVEV (reference sequence). V trimming: 7 bases; J trimming: 0 bases; junction bases outside the gene matches: 4. The CDR3 spans 15 residues. This CDR3 reads CASTRTGPNTGELFF. DNA of the CDR3: TGTGCCAGCACCAGGACAGGGCCGAACACCGGGGAGCTGTTTTTT.

Concerning this clone: This CDR3 is also generated by other DNA sequences in the sample. This chain joins TRBV27 and TRBJ1-5; 8 bases fit TRBD1. Germline V CDR1 and CDR2: MNHEY, SMNVEV (reference sequence). The V segment lost 5 bases and the J segment 1 base; nucleotides outside the gene matches: 1. The CDR3 loop spans 14 amino acids. In nucleotides, the CDR3 is TGTGCCAGCAGTCGACAGGGGAGCAATCAGCCCCAGCATTTT. Translation: CASSRQGSNQPQHF.

V is TRBV19 and J is TRBJ1-2; tentative D call: TRBD1 (5 bases). CDR1 and CDR2 from the germline V gene are LNHDA and SQIVND (reference sequence). V lost 3 bases, J lost 3 bases, and 8 bases lay in between. This CDR3 has 13 amino acids. DNA for the CDR3: TGTGCCAGTAGTATGGGAGGGGACTATGGCTACACCTTC. Its translation is CASSMGGDYGYTF.

The CDR3 loop reads CASSYIRGRSTDTQYF. The CDR3 DNA is TGTGCCAGCAGTTACATTCGCGGGAGAAGCACAGATACGCAGTATTTT. The chain carries TRBV6-5 and TRBJ2-3; 7 bases map to TRBD2. Unmatched junction bases numbered 5, after V lost 2 bases and J lost 0 bases. The germline V gene encodes CDR1 MNHEY and CDR2 SVGAGI. This CDR3 spans 16 amino acids.

Written as DNA, the CDR3 is TGCAGCGTTGGGAAGGAGACCCAAGAGACCCAGTACTTC. As protein: CSVGKETQETQYF. The chain links TRBV29-1 to TRBJ2-5; D gene ambiguous. Germline CDR1 SQVTM, CDR2 ANQGSEA. CDR3 length: 13 amino acids. V lost 4 bases, J lost 1 base, and 10 bases lay in between.